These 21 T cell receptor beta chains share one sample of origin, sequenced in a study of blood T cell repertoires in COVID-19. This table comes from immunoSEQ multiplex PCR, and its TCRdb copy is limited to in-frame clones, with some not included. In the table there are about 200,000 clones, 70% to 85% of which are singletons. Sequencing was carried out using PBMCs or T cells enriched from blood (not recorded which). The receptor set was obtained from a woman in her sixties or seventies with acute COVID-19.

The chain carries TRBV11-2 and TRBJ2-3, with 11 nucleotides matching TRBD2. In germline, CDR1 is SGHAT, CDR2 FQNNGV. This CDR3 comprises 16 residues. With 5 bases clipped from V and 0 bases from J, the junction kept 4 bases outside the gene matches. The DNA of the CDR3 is TGTGCCAGCAGCGTCCTAGCGGGGGGAAGCACAGATACGCAGTATTTT. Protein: CASSVLAGGSTDTQYF.

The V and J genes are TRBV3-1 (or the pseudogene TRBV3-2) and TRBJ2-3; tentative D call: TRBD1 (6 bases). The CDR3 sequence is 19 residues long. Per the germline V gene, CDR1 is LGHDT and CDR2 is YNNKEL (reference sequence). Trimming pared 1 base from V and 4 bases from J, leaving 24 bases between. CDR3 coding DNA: TGTGCCAGCAGCCAAGTCAGGGGTTCGACTCCCCTCTGGGCAGATACGCAGTATTTT. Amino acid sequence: CASSQVRGSTPLWADTQYF.

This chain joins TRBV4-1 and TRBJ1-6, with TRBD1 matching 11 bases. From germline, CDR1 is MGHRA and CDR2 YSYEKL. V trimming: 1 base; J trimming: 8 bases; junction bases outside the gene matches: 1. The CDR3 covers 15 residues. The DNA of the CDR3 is TGCGCCAGCAGCCAAGGGACAGGGGGCTATTCACCCCTCCACTTT. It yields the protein CASSQGTGGYSPLHF.

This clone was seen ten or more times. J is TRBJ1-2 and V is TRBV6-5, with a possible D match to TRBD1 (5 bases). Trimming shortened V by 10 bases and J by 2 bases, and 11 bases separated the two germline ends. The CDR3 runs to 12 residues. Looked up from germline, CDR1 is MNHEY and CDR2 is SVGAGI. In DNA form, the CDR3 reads TGTGCCACGTCTCGGGGGAACTATGGCTACACCTTC. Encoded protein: CATSRGNYGYTF.

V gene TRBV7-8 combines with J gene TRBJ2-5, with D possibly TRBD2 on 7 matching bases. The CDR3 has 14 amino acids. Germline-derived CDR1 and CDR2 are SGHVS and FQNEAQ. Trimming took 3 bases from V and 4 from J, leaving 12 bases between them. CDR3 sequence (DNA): TGTGCCAGCAGCTTCGGGGGGCCCCCAGAGACCCAGTACTTC. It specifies CASSFGGPPETQYF.

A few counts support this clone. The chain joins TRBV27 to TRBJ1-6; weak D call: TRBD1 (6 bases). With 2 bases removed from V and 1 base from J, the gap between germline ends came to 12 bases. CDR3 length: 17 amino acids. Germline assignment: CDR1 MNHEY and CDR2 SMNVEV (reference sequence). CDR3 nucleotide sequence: TGTGCCAGCAGTTTAGACAAAAGGGGGTCCTATAATTCACCCCTCCACTTT. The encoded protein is CASSLDKRGSYNSPLHF.

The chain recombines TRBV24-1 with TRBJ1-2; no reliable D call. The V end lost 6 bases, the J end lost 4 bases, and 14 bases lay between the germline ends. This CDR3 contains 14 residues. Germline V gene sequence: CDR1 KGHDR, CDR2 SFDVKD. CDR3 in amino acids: CATSSSEGSYGYTF. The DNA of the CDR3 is TGTGCCACCAGTAGTAGCGAGGGTAGCTATGGCTACACCTTC.

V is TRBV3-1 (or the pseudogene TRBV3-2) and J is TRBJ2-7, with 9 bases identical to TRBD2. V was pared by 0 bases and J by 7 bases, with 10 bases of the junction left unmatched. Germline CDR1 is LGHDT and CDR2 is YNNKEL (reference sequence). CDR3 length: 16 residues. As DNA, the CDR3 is TGTGCCAGCAGCCAAGATAGCGCGGGAGGGCCGCGGGAGCAGTACTTC. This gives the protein CASSQDSAGGPREQYF.

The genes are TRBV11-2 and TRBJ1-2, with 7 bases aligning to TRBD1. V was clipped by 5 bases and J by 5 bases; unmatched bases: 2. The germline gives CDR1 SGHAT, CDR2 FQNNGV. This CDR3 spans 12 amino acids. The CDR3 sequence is CASSVQGYGYTF. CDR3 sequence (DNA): TGTGCCAGCAGCGTACAGGGGTATGGCTACACCTTC.

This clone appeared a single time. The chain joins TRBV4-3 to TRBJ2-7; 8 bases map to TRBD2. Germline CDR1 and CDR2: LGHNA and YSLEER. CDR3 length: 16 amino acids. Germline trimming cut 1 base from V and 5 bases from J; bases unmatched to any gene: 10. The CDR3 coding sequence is TGCGCCAGCAGCCAAGTCTCAGCGGGAGACGTAAACGAGCAGTACTTC. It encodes CASSQVSAGDVNEQYF.

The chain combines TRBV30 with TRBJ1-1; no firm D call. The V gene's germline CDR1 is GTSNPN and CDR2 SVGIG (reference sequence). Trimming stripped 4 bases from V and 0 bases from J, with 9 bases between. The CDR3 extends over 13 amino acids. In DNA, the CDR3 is TGTGCCTGGATGGTCAACATGAACACTGAAGCTTTCTTT. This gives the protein CAWMVNMNTEAFF.

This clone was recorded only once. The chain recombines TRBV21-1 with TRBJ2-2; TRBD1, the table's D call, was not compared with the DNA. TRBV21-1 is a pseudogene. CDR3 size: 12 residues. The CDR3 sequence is CASTLRVGELFF. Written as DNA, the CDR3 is TGTGCCAGCACCCTCAGGGTCGGGGAGCTGTTTTTT.

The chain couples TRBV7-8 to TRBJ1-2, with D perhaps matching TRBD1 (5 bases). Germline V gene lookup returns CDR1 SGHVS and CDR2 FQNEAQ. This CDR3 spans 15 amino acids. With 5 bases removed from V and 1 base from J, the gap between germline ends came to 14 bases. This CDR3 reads CASSDRGAINYGYTF. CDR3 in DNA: TGTGCCAGCAGCGACCGCGGGGCCATTAACTATGGCTACACCTTC. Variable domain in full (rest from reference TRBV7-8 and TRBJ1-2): GAGVSQSPRYKVAKRGQDVALRCDPISGHVSLFWYQQALGQGPEFLTYFQNEAQLDKSGLPSDRFFAERPEGSVSTLKIQRTQQEDSAVYLCASSDRGAINYGYTFGSGTRLTVV.

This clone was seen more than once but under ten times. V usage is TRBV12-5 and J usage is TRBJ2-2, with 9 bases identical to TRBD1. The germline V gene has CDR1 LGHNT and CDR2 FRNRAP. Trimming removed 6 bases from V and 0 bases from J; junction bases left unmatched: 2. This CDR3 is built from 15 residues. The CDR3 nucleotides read TGTGCTAGTGGGCGGACAGGGGCGAACACCGGGGAGCTGTTTTTT. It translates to CASGRTGANTGELFF. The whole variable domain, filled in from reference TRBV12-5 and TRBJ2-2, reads DARVTQTPRHKVTEMGQEVTMRCQPILGHNTVFWYRQTMMQGLELLAYFRNRAPLDDSGMPKDRFSAEMPDATLATLKIQPSEPRDSAVYFCASGRTGANTGELFFGEGSRLTVL.

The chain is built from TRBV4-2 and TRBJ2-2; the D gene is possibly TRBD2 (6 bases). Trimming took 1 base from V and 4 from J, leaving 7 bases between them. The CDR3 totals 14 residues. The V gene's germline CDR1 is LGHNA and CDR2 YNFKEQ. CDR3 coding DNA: TGTGCCAGCAGCCAAGGGGGGGTCACCGGGGAGCTGTTTTTT. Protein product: CASSQGGVTGELFF.

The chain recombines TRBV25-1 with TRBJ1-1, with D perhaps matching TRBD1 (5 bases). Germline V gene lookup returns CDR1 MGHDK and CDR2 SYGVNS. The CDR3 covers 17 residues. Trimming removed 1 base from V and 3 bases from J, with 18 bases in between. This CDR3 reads CASSEFRSGRVDTEAFF. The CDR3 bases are TGTGCCAGCAGTGAATTTCGTAGTGGCAGGGTGGACACTGAAGCTTTCTTT.

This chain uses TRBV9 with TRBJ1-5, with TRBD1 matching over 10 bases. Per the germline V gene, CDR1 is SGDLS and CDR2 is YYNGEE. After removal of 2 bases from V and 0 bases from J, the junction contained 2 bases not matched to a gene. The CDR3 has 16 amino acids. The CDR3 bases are TGTGCCAGCAGCGTTGGGACAGGGGATAGCAATCAGCCCCAGCATTTT. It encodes CASSVGTGDSNQPQHF.

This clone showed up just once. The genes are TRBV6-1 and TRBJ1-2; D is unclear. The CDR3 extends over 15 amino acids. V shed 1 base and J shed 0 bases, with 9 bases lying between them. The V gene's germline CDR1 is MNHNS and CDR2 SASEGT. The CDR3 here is CASSEVYRTNYGYTF. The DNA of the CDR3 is TGTGCCAGCAGTGAAGTTTACAGAACTAACTATGGCTACACCTTC.

The CDR3 region is CASSLRLAGGTGELFF. The CDR3 region has the DNA TGCGCCAGCAGCTTGCGACTAGCGGGGGGCACCGGGGAGCTGTTTTTT. This chain uses TRBV5-1 with TRBJ2-2, with 13 positions matching TRBD2. This CDR3 contains 16 residues. The germline V gene has CDR1 SGHRS and CDR2 YFSETQ. V lost 1 base to trimming and J lost 4 bases; unmatched junction nucleotides: 1.

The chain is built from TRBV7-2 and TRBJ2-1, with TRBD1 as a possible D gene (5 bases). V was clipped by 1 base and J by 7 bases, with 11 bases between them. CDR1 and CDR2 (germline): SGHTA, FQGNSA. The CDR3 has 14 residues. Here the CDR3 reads CASSLDRGWNEQFF. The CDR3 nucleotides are TGTGCCAGCAGCTTAGATAGGGGTTGGAATGAGCAGTTCTTC.

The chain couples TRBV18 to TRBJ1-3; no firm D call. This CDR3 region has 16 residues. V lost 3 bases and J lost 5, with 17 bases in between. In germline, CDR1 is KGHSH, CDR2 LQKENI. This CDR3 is CASSPLPIESRNTIYF. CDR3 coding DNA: TGTGCCAGCTCACCCCTTCCGATAGAATCGCGAAACACCATATATTTT.